This T cell receptor (beta chain) comes out of a study of response to subunit inactivated influenza vaccine. Study observations and caveats: Authors suggested seasonal influenza vaccinations each recruit few new T cells.

TCRdb called the RT-PCR reads again in MiXCR, with one record for every CDR3 protein. The sample has just over 300,000 distinct CDR3 sequences, about 20% seen once. This clonotype was detected a few times. As yet, its antigen is unknown. V lost 6 bases to trimming and J lost 4 bases, with 16 bases between them. This CDR3 has 15 amino acids. The rearrangement uses TRBV12-3 or TRBV12-4 and TRBJ2-1, with D perhaps TRBD2 (5 bases). The sample was PBMCs from blood, taken 21 months after vaccination. The receptor comes from a man aged 50 to 69 who received an inactivated influenza vaccine. CDR3 DNA sequence: TGTGCCAGCAGAGATGGATGGGGAGAATACAATGAGCAGTTCTTC. This translates into CASRDGWGEYNEQFF.